This TCR beta chain was captured in a study of T cell responses to AZD1222 COVID-19 vaccine. Study-level results: White British people made up most donors, females outnumbered males, and clonal diversity was possibly underestimated. Increases in Spike-specific TCR breadth and depth were seen after two AZD1222 doses. Only a handful of AZD1222 recipients tested seropositive at baseline.

This table comes from immunoSEQ multiplex PCR, and its TCRdb copy is limited to in-frame clones, with some not included. Among roughly 150,000 clones, 88% were seen once, and the ten largest hold approximately 3%. On this clone itself: Its antigen is as yet unknown.

The V end lost 6 bases, the J end lost 2 bases, and 14 bases lay between the germline ends. There are 14 residues in the CDR3. Germline lookup yields CDR1 MNHEY and CDR2 SVGAGI. Both about-4-week and about-12-week second-dose recipients were combined. V is TRBV6-5 and J is TRBJ2-7, with no clear D. The sample here was peripheral blood, taken 28 days after the second AZD1222 dose. The TCR was taken from an adult who received the AZD1222 COVID-19 vaccine. The CDR3 spells CASRPPRTTYEQYF. The DNA for the CDR3 is TGTGCCAGCAGGCCCCCTCGGACCACCTACGAGCAGTACTTC.